This T cell receptor beta chain was profiled in a study of response to subunit inactivated influenza vaccine. Study-level points and caveats: Few additional T cells are recruited per seasonal influenza vaccination, authors suggested.

Per germline, CDR1 LNHNV and CDR2 YYDKDF (reference sequence). Unmatched junction bases numbered 2, after V lost 3 bases and J lost 2 bases. This CDR3 has 16 amino acids. TCRdb ran MiXCR on the RT-PCR reads and lists one entry per CDR3 protein. Of 400,000 to 650,000 distinct CDR3 sequences detected, roughly 7.9% appear once; the ten largest clones hold 13%. This clonotype was recorded at least ten times. The antigen remains unidentified. This chain links TRBV15 with TRBJ2-3; 13 positions agree with TRBD2. The sample was PBMCs from blood, taken 23 to 25 months after vaccination. The sequence came from a man aged 50-75 years who received an inactivated influenza vaccine. CDR3 in amino acids: CATSSGTSGITDTQYF. The CDR3 region has the DNA TGTGCCACCAGCAGTGGGACTAGCGGGATCACAGATACGCAGTATTTT.